The entry below describes one T cell receptor (beta chain). Its antigen remains unknown. The data originate from a study of cytomegalovirus exposure and HLA in healthy donors. The PCR was carried out with 60 Vbeta primers and 13 Jbeta primers. Profiling relied on immunoSEQ multiplex PCR, and the TCRdb table lists in-frame clones only, not all of them. The repertoire has about 170,000 clones, 65% to 85% of them found once; the top ten carry roughly 4.5%. The germline CDR1 and CDR2 sequences are MNHEY and SVGAGI. V gave up 6 bases and J gave up 2 bases, with 11 bases separating them. The CDR3 runs 14 residues. General study points: Usually a TCR sequence was rare, but some public TCRs were found in many donors. A few chains tied to CMV proved CMV antigen-specific in vitro. Later analysis identified a missense DCLRE1C variant that was linked to TCR beta V- and J-gene trimming.

Material: PBMCs. J is TRBJ1-5 and V is TRBV6-5, with a possible D match to TRBD1 (6 bases). The sequence was obtained from a woman in her fifties or sixties in good health and CMV-seropositive. In DNA form, the CDR3 reads TGTGCCAGCAGGCAGGGGTCGGGCAATCAGCCCCAGCATTTT. This translates into CASRQGSGNQPQHF.